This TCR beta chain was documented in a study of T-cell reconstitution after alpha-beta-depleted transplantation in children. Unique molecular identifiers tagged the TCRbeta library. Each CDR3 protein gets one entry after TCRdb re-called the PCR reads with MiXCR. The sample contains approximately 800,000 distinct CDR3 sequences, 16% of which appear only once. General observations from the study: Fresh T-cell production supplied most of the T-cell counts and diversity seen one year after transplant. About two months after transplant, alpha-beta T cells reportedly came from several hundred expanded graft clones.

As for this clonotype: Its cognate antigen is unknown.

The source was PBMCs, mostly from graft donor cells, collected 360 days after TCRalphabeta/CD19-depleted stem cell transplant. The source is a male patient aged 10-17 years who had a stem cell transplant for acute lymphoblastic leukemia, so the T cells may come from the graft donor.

CDR3 DNA sequence: TGTGCTCATGCAAAGCGGGATCCCTACGAGCAGTACTTC. This sequence encodes CAHAKRDPYEQYF. The chain uses TRBV19 and TRBJ2-7; 7 positions match TRBD2. CDR3 size: 13 residues. From germline, CDR1 is LNHDA and CDR2 SQIVND (reference sequence). The entire variable domain, with the rest obtained from reference TRBV19 and TRBJ2-7, is as follows: DGGITQSPKYLFRKEGQNVTLSCEQNLNHDAMYWYRQDPGQGLRLIYYSQIVNDFQKGDIAEGYSVSREKKESFPLTVTSAQKNPTAFYLCAHAKRDPYEQYFGPGTRLTVT.